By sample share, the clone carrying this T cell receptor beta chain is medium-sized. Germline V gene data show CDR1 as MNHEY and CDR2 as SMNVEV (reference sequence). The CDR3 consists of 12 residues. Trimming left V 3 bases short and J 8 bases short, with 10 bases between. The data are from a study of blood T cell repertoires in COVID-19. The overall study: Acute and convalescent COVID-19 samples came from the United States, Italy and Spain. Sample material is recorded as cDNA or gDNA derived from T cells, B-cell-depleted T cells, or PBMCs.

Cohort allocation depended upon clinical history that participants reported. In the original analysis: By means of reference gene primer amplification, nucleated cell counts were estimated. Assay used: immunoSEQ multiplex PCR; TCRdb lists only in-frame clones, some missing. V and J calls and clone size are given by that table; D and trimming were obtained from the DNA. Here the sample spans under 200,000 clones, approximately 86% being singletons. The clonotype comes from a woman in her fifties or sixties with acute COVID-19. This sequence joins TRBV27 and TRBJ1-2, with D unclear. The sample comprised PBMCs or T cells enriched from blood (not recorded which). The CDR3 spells CASSLPGGGYTF. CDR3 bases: TGTGCCAGCAGTTTGCCGGGTGGAGGCTACACCTTC.